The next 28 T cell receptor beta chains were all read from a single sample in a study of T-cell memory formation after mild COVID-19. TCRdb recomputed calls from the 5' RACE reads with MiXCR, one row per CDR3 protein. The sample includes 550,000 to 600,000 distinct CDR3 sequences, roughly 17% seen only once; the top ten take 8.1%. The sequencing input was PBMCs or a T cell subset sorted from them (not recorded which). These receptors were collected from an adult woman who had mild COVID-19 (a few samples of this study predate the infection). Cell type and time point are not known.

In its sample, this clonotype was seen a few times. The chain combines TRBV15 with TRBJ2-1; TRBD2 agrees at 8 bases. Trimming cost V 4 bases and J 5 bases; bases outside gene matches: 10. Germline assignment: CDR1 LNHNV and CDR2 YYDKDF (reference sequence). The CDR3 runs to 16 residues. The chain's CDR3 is CATSNFGGGRNNEQFF. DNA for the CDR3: TGTGCCACCAGCAACTTTGGCGGGGGGCGTAACAATGAGCAGTTCTTC.

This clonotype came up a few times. The CDR3 spells CASSSGDGTYEQYF. Written as DNA, the CDR3 is TGCGCCAGCAGCTCTGGGGACGGGACCTACGAGCAGTACTTC. The chain joins TRBV5-1 to TRBJ2-7; the D call may be TRBD1 or TRBD2 (5 bases each). CDR1 is SGHRS and CDR2 is YFSETQ in the germline V gene. V was pared by 3 bases and J by 2 bases, with 12 bases between. The CDR3 contains 14 residues.

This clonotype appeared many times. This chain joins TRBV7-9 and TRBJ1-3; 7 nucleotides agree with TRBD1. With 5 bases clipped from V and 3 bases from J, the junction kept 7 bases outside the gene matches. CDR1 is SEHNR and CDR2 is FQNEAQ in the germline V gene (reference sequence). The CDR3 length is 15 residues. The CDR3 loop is CASSQDRESGNTIYF. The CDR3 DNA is TGTGCCAGCAGCCAAGACAGGGAGAGTGGAAACACCATATATTTT. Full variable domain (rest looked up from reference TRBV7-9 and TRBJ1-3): DTGVSQNPRHKITKRGQNVTFRCDPISEHNRLYWYRQTLGQGPEFLTYFQNEAQLEKSRLLSDRFSAERPKGSFSTLEIQRTEQGDSAMYLCASSQDRESGNTIYFGEGSWLTVV.

CDR3 nucleotide sequence: TGTGCCAGCAGTTTAGTCCATCCCGCGGGGGCAACCGACGGGCAGTACTTC. It yields the protein CASSLVHPAGATDGQYF. The chain uses TRBV12-3 or TRBV12-4 and TRBJ2-7; the D gene is possibly TRBD2 (7 bases). Deletions cut 1 base from V and 9 bases from J, with 25 bases between. The CDR3 runs to 17 residues.

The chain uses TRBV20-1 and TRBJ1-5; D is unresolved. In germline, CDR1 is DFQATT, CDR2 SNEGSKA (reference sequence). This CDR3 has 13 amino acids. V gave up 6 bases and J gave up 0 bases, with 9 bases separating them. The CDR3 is CSARTYSNQPQHF. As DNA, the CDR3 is TGCAGTGCCCGCACATATAGCAATCAGCCCCAGCATTTT.

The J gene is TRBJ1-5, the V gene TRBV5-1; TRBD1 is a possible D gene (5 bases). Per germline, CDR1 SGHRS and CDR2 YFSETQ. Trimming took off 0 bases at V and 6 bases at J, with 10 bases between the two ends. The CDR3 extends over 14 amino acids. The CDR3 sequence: CASSLESGGQPQHF. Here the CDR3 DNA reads TGCGCCAGCAGCTTGGAGTCTGGGGGTCAGCCCCAGCATTTT.

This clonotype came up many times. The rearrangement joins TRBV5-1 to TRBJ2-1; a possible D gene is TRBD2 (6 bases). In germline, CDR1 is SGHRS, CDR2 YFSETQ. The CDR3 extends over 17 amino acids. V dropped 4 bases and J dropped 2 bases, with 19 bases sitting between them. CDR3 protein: CASSPSSGGLPYNEQFF. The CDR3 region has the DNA TGCGCCAGCAGCCCGAGTAGCGGAGGGCTTCCCTACAATGAGCAGTTCTTC.

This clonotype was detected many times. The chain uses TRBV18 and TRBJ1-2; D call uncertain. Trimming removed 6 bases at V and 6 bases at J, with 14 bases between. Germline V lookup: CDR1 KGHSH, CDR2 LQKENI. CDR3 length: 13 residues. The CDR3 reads CASSLGDRNGYTF. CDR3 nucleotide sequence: TGTGCCAGCTCGCTTGGGGATCGTAATGGCTACACCTTC.

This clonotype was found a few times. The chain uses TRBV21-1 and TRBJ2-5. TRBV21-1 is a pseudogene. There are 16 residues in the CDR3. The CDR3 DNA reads TGTGCCAGCAGCAATCGGGGAACTCACCCGTGGGAGACCCAGTACTTC. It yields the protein CASSNRGTHPWETQYF.

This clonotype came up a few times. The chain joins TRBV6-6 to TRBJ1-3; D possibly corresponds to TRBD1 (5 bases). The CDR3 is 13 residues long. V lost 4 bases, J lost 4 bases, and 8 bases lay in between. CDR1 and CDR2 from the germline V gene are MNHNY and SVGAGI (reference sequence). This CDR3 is CASSWDLGNTIYF. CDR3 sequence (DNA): TGTGCCAGCAGTTGGGACCTGGGAAACACCATATATTTT.

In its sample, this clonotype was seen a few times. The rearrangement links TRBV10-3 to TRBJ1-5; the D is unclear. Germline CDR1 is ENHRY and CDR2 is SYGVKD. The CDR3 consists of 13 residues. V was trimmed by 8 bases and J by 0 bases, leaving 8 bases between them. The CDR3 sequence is CAISPYSNQPQHF. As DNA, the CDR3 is TGTGCCATCTCACCCTATAGCAATCAGCCCCAGCATTTT.

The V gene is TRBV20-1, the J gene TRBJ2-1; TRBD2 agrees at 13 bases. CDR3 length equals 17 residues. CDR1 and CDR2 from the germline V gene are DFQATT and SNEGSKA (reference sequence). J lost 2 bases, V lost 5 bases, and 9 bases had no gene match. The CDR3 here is CSASGTSGIGAYNEQFF. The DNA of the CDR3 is TGCAGTGCTTCCGGGACTAGCGGGATCGGGGCCTACAATGAGCAGTTCTTC.

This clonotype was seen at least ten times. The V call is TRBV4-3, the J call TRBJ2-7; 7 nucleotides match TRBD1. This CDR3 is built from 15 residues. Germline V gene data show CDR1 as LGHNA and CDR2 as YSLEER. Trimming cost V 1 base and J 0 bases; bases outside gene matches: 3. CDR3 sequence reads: CASSQGRGLSYEQYF. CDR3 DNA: TGCGCCAGCAGCCAAGGAAGGGGGCTCTCCTACGAGCAGTACTTC.

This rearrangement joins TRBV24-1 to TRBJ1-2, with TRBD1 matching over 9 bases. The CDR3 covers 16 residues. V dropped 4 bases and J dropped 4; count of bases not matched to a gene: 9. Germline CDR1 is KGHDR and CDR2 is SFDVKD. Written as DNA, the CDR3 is TGTGCCACCAGTGACGGGACAGGGCTGACCTCCTATGGCTACACCTTC. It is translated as CATSDGTGLTSYGYTF.

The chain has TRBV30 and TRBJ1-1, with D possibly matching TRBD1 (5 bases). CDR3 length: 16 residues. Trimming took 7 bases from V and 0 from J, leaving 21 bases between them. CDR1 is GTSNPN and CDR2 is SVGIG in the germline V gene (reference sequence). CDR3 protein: CALGTEKFHMNTEAFF. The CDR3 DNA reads TGTGCCTTAGGGACCGAAAAATTTCATATGAACACTGAAGCTTTCTTT.

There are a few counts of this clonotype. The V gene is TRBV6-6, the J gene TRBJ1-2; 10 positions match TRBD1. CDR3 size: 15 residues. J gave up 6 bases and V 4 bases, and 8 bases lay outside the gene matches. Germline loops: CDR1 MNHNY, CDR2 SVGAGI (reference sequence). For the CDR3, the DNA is TGTGCCAGCAGTTTTCATTCCGGGACAGGGGATGGCTACACCTTC. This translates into CASSFHSGTGDGYTF.

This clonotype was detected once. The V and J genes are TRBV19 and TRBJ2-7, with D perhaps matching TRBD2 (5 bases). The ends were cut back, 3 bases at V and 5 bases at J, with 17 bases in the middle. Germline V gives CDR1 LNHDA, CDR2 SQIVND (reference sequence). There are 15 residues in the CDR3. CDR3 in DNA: TGTGCCAGTAGTATCCAAGGCTGGGGAGCCCACGAGCAGTACTTC. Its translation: CASSIQGWGAHEQYF.

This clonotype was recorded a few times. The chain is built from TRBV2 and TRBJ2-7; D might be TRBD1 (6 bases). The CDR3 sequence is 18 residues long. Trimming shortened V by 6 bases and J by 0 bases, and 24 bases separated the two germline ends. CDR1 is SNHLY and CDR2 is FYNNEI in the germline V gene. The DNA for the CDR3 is TGTGCCAGCAGCGTCGGACTGGACAGACTGATTCCCTCCTACGAGCAGTACTTC. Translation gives CASSVGLDRLIPSYEQYF.

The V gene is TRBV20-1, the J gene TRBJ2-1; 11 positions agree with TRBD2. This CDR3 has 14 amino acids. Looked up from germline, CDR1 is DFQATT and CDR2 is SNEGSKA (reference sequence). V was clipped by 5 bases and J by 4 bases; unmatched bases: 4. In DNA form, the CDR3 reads TGCAGTGCTTCCGGGACTAGCGGATACAATGAGCAGTTCTTC. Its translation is CSASGTSGYNEQFF.

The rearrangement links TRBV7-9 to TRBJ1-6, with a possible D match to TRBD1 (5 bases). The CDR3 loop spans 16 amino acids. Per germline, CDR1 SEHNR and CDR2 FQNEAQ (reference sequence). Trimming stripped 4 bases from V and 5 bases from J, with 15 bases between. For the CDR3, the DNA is TGTGCCAGCAGCTCCAGGGCGGGGACCAATAATTCACCCCTCCACTTT. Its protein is CASSSRAGTNNSPLHF.

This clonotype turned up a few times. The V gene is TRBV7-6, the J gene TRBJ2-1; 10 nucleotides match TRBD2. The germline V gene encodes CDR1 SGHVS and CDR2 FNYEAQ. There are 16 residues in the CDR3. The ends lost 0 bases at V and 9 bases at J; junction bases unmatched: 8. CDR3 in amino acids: CASSLALGTSASEQFF. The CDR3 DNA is TGTGCCAGCAGCTTAGCTCTCGGGACTAGCGCTAGTGAGCAGTTCTTC.

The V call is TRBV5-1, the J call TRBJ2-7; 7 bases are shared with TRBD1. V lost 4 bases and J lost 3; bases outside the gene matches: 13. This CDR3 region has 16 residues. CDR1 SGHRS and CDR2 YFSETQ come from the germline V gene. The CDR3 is CASSGGRARGNYEQYF. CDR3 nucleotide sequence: TGCGCCAGCAGCGGAGGCCGGGCCAGGGGGAACTACGAGCAGTACTTC.

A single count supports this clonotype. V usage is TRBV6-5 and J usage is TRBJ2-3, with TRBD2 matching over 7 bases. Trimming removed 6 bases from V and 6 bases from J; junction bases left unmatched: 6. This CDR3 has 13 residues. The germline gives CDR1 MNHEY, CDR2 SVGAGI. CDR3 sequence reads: CASSQRDPDTQYF. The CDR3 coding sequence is TGTGCCAGCAGCCAGCGGGATCCGGATACGCAGTATTTT.

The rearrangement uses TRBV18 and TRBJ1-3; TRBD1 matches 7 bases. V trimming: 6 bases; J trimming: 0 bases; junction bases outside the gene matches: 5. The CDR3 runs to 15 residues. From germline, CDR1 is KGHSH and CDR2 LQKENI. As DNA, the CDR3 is TGTGCCAGCTCCCTAGGGACAGCCTCTGGAAACACCATATATTTT. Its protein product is CASSLGTASGNTIYF. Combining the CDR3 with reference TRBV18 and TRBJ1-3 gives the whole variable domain NAGVMQNPRHLVRRRGQEARLRCSPMKGHSHVYWYRQLPEEGLKFMVYLQKENIIDESGMPKERFSAEFPKEGPSILRIQQVVRGDSAAYFCASSLGTASGNTIYFGEGSWLTVV.

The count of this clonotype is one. CDR3: CASSYSAPSQGYQPQHF. The CDR3 nucleotides are TGTGCCAGCAGTTACTCGGCACCCAGTCAGGGTTATCAGCCCCAGCATTTT. J is TRBJ1-5 and V is TRBV6-5, with D possibly matching TRBD1 (5 bases). The CDR3 sequence is 17 residues long. V shed 0 bases and J shed 5 bases, with 17 bases lying between them. Germline V gene lookup returns CDR1 MNHEY and CDR2 SVGAGI.

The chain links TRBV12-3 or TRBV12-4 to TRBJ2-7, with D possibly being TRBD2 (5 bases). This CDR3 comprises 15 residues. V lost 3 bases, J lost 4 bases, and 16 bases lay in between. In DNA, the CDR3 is TGTGCCAGCAGTTTCGTTGGGCTAGCCGGGTACGAGCAGTACTTC. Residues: CASSFVGLAGYEQYF.

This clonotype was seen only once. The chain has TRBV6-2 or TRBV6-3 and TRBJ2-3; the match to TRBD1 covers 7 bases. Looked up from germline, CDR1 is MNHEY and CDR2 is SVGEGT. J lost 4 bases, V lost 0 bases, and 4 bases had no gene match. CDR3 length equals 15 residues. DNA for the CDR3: TGTGCCAGCAGTTACTCGACAGGGCCGGCAGATACGCAGTATTTT. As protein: CASSYSTGPADTQYF.

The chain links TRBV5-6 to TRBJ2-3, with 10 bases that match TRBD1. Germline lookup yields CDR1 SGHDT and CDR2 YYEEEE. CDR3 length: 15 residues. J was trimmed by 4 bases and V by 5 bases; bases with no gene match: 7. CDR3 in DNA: TGTGCCAGCAGGGTACCGGGACAGGGGTCAGATACGCAGTATTTT. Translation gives CASRVPGQGSDTQYF.